This TCR beta chain appears in the sequencing data of a study of blood T cell repertoires in COVID-19. Study context: Some COVID-19 samples were acute and others convalescent; all came from the United States, Italy and Spain.

The CDR3 loop spans 14 amino acids. Germline CDR1 and CDR2: SGHRS and YFSETQ. V was pared by 2 bases and J by 3 bases, with 3 bases of the junction left unmatched. Assay: immunoSEQ multiplex PCR; the TCRdb copy retains only in-frame clones and omits some. This sample has around 160,000 clones, with 80% to 85% found just once. The sequenced sample was PBMCs or T cells enriched from blood (not recorded which). V is TRBV5-1 and J is TRBJ2-5; 8 bases align to TRBD2. This sequence was found in a woman aged 60-75 years who had recovered from COVID-19. CDR3 sequence (DNA): TGCGCCAGCAGCTTACCGGGAGGGGAAGAGACCCAGTACTTC. This codes for CASSLPGGEETQYF.